This T cell receptor (beta chain) was sequenced for a study of shared clonotypes between healthy human individuals (TCRdb year 2020). About the full investigation: Three men and two women, aged 18 to 49 years, made up the cohort. For each donor, CD4 naive and CD4 memory were each run on three plates, CD8 naive on two plates, and CD8 memory on one plate. The study deeply sequenced blood TCR repertoires of five healthy adults to estimate repertoire size and the extent of clonotype sharing between individuals. To increase sequencing depth and limit assay-specific biases, different laboratories used diverse techniques to prepare libraries and sequence TCR repertoires. Each donor's leukapheresis produced roughly between roughly 0.85 and 9 billion PBMCs.

About this clone: Its antigen target is currently unknown. Base-call qualities are not available, and no considerably larger clone is one nucleotide away.

Reading the germline V gene gives CDR1 MGHRA and CDR2 YSYEKL. V has 0 bases trimmed and J has 9 bases trimmed; junction bases matching no gene number 5. Inclusive of the bounding cysteine and phenylalanine, the CDR3 is 16 residues long. Here the CDR3 DNA is all that survives: 48 bases in frame from base 1. TCR CDR3 regions were amplified from genomic DNA by multiplex PCR using the deep immunoSEQ assay. For each cell subset, the extracted genomic DNA was distributed evenly across all wells of several immunoSEQ 96-well plates, and each plate served as one replicate. For sorted subsets, 200 to 250 ng of genomic DNA, equivalent to tens of thousands of T cell genomes, went into each replicate PCR. The purified libraries were quantified using a Qubit 3.0 fluorometer, sized with a Bioanalyzer 2100, and then quantified again using the KAPA Library Quantification kit. Every immunoSEQ 96-well plate was sequenced on a separate single-read 150-cycle Illumina NextSeq 550 flow cell. In the source study's methods: Because the immunoSEQ output held only junctional sequences and lacked quality scores, the filtering could not match the filtering applied to full-length reads. Sequences were annotated with PyIR, a Python wrapper for IgBLAST v1.9, and V/J genes and CDR3 were assigned using IMGT germline references. Any read was removed if the V/J assignment was weak (E-value above 1e-6), the CDR3 was missing, or the read contained stop codons, out-of-frame junctions, or ambiguous translated residues. V3J clonotypes were defined as sequences sharing an identical inferred V gene, J gene, and CDR3 amino acid sequence. The percentage overlap between two repertoires was calculated by dividing the number of shared unique clonotypes by the size of the smaller repertoire. RTK rarefaction, the Chao1 estimator, and Recon v2.1 estimates of unobserved clonotypes were used to assess repertoire richness. OLGA was used to compute generation probabilities for all TCRbeta clonotypes that the gDNA method yielded from a handful of donors. TCRdb took over this immuneACCESS table, retaining in-frame rearrangements with V and J assigned. Such tables are incomplete; in checked studies, under half of the missing clones stem from an unresolved V gene, and the remainder is unexplained. V and J calls and clone size come straight from that table; D and trimming were deduced from the DNA. For this sample the table gives about 600,000 clones, of which around 95% were detected only once. The top ten hold 0.095% to 0.12% of the sample.

For the CD8 naive samples, CD45RO-negative cells were positively selected for CCR7, yielding a CD45RA+CCR7+ population from which TemRA cells were excluded. The donors were healthy, HIV-negative adults with no recently reported acute infections or vaccinations. Every donor was a Caucasian adult living in Nashville, Tennessee, USA. Blood was obtained by leukapheresis, after which PBMCs were separated by Ficoll-Histopaque density gradient centrifugation and cryopreserved in liquid nitrogen vapor phase. Analytical flow cytometry was used to check the purity and quantity of each magnetically sorted T cell population. Genomic DNA was isolated from every sorted fraction and measured by UV absorbance on a Nanodrop 2000c. Points the paper makes about the study in general: When a few donors were compared, the shared fraction of clonotypes was 5% to 6.5% for naive CD4, more than 3% for naive CD8, about 2.4% for memory CD4, and less than 0.45% for memory CD8. Estimated clonotype richness was generally larger for naive than for memory subsets. Based on pairwise subsampling, the degree of clonotype sharing among donors was expected to be affected by sequencing depth. Because the study included only a small number of donors, the genetic and exposure-history diversity represented was limited. Compared with non-shared clonotypes, the clonotypes found in all four sorted-subset donors had higher generation probabilities. Even with the large sequencing depth, rarefaction of the sorted-subset datasets indicated that sequencing was incomplete. Sampling was restricted to blood, and TCR repertoires in tissues likely differ from the TCR repertoires found in blood.

Sequencing was carried out using naive CD8+ T cells sorted from blood. The cell subset or site label for this specimen denotes: CD45RA+CCR7+. The chain employs TRBV4-1 and TRBJ2-1; the junction holds 13 bases that match TRBD2. The receptor was derived from a woman younger than 45 in good health. The bases read TGCGCCAGCAGCCAAGATCGACTAGCGGGAGGTATTGAGCAGTTCTTC. Translated, this gives CASSQDRLAGGIEQFF.